What follows are 14 T cell receptor beta chains derived from one specimen sequenced in a study of T cell responses to AZD1222 COVID-19 vaccine. Sequencing used immunoSEQ multiplex PCR; TCRdb keeps in-frame clones, though not all of them. The data hold about 160,000 clones, with 90% to 95% observed a single time. Sequencing used peripheral blood, obtained on day 0 of AZD1222 vaccination. These receptors were obtained from an adult in good health.

The V call is TRBV27, the J call TRBJ1-2; D is uncertain. Trimming left V 5 bases short and J 2 bases short, with 9 bases between. CDR1 MNHEY and CDR2 SMNVEV come from the germline V gene (reference sequence). The CDR3 is 13 residues long. CDR3 bases: TGTGCCAGCAGTCCCCGGCCCAACTATGGCTACACCTTC. Its translation is CASSPRPNYGYTF.

The chain joins TRBV28 to TRBJ1-5; 7 bases line up with TRBD1. The trim removed 2 bases at V and 1 base at J, leaving 5 bases unmatched. This CDR3 has 16 amino acids. Germline CDR1 and CDR2: MDHEN and SYDVKM. CDR3 DNA: TGTGCCAGCAGTTTAACACTGACAGGGAGCAATCAGCCCCAGCATTTT. Its translation is CASSLTLTGSNQPQHF.

This clone was seen only a few times. The rearrangement links TRBV5-5 to TRBJ1-1; 7 bases agree with TRBD1. CDR3 size: 16 residues. CDR1 SGHKS and CDR2 YYEKEE come from the germline V gene (reference sequence). V trimming: 0 bases; J trimming: 5 bases; junction bases outside the gene matches: 10. CDR3 coding DNA: TGTGCCAGCAGCTTGGTGGTGCAGGCAGGGGGTACTGAAGCTTTCTTT. It specifies CASSLVVQAGGTEAFF.

V gene TRBV14 combines with J gene TRBJ2-3; TRBD2 matches at 10 bases. The CDR3 totals 17 residues. With V trimmed by 0 bases and J by 7 bases, 10 bases remained unmatched. Germline loops: CDR1 SGHDN, CDR2 FVKESK. The CDR3 nucleotides read TGTGCCAGCAGCCAAGATCTTCCTAGCGGGAGCTATAATACGCAGTATTTT. It encodes CASSQDLPSGSYNTQYF. The complete variable domain, with remaining parts taken from reference TRBV14 and TRBJ2-3, reads EAGVTQFPSHSVIEKGQTVTLRCDPISGHDNLYWYRRVMGKEIKFLLHFVKESKQDESGMPNNRFLAERTGGTYSTLKVQPAELEDSGVYFCASSQDLPSGSYNTQYFGPGTRLTVL.

J is TRBJ1-2 and V is TRBV27; TRBD1 might be the D (6 bases). Germline CDR1 is MNHEY and CDR2 is SMNVEV (reference sequence). V lost 5 bases, J lost 4 bases, and 11 bases lay in between. The CDR3 contains 13 residues. The CDR3 DNA follows: TGTGCCAGCAGTCGCGGGGGCATCTATGGCTACACCTTC. It is translated as CASSRGGIYGYTF.

V usage is TRBV27 and J usage is TRBJ1-6, with D maybe TRBD1 (5 bases). Germline CDR1 is MNHEY and CDR2 is SMNVEV (reference sequence). The CDR3 runs 18 residues. The ends were cut back, 5 bases at V and 7 bases at J, with 24 bases in the middle. The CDR3 spells CASSLWGPPVLGNSPLHF. In DNA, the CDR3 is TGTGCCAGCAGTCTTTGGGGACCTCCGGTCCTGGGCAATTCACCCCTCCACTTT.

The chain recombines TRBV9 with TRBJ2-1; 11 nucleotides agree with TRBD2. Unmatched junction bases numbered 8, after V lost 2 bases and J lost 7 bases. The germline CDR1 and CDR2 sequences are SGDLS and YYNGEE. The CDR3 is 16 residues long. CDR3 residues: CASSVRSGGAANEQFF. The CDR3 region has the DNA TGTGCCAGCAGCGTTCGTAGCGGGGGGGCCGCGAATGAGCAGTTCTTC.

The chain has TRBV9 and TRBJ2-7, with 11 bases identical to TRBD1. Germline lookup yields CDR1 SGDLS and CDR2 YYNGEE. The CDR3 consists of 16 residues. The ends lost 3 bases at V and 0 bases at J; junction bases unmatched: 5. The CDR3 sequence: CASSASGTGGSYEQYF. For the CDR3, the DNA is TGTGCCAGCAGCGCTTCCGGGACAGGGGGCTCCTACGAGCAGTACTTC. Full variable domain (rest looked up from reference TRBV9 and TRBJ2-7): DSGVTQTPKHLITATGQRVTLRCSPRSGDLSVYWYQQSLDQGLQFLIQYYNGEERAKGNILERFSAQQFPDLHSELNLSSLELGDSALYFCASSASGTGGSYEQYFGPGTRLTVT.

The CDR3 sequence: CASRETGVVSQHF. For the CDR3, the DNA is TGTGCCAGCAGGGAAACAGGGGTTGTGTCCCAGCATTTT. The chain uses TRBV12-3 or TRBV12-4 and TRBJ1-5; 7 positions agree with TRBD1. The CDR3 runs to 13 residues. Trimming cost V 6 bases and J 11 bases; bases outside gene matches: 10.

The chain carries TRBV7-9 and TRBJ2-7; tentative D call: TRBD2 (6 bases). This CDR3 is built from 16 residues. The germline gives CDR1 SEHNR, CDR2 FQNEAQ (reference sequence). V was trimmed by 4 bases and J by 7 bases, leaving 23 bases between them. The CDR3 DNA sequence: TGTGCCAGCAGCTCCTTAGCGGCGGGCTCGACGAGGGAGCAGTACTTC. Translating gives CASSSLAAGSTREQYF.

This chain's CDR3 is CASSIGQGGYNQPQHF. CDR3 in DNA: TGTGCCAGTAGTATCGGACAGGGGGGTTACAATCAGCCCCAGCATTTT. The chain carries TRBV19 and TRBJ1-5; TRBD1 matches 10 bases. V lost 3 bases and J lost 3; bases outside the gene matches: 5. This CDR3 spans 16 amino acids. Germline CDR1 is LNHDA and CDR2 is SQIVND (reference sequence).

The chain joins TRBV12-3 or TRBV12-4 to TRBJ1-6, with 7 positions matching TRBD1. The CDR3 covers 13 residues. Losses at the gene ends were 6 bases for V and 7 bases for J; bases not matched to a gene: 3. The CDR3 is CASRQGRNSPLHF. The CDR3 DNA is TGTGCCAGCAGACAGGGGCGGAATTCACCCCTCCACTTT.

A single count supports this clone. The V call is TRBV11-3, the J call TRBJ2-7; weak D call: TRBD2 (6 bases). V was pared by 3 bases and J by 2 bases, with 8 bases between. The germline gives CDR1 SGHNT, CDR2 YENEEA. This CDR3 comprises 13 residues. The CDR3 is CASSFRGTYEQYF. The CDR3 region has the DNA TGTGCCAGCAGCTTCCGGGGGACCTACGAGCAGTACTTC.

The chain joins TRBV19 to TRBJ2-1; TRBD2 matches at 9 bases. The J segment lost 7 bases and the V segment lost 8 bases, leaving 15 bases of the junction unmatched. From germline, CDR1 is LNHDA and CDR2 SQIVND (reference sequence). The CDR3 contains 16 residues. The CDR3 region has the DNA TGTGCCAGTGGTAAGAAGTCGGCGGGAGGGAAAAATGAGCAGTTCTTC. Protein: CASGKKSAGGKNEQFF.